Below are 11 T cell receptor beta chains sequenced from a single sample in a study of blood T cells in healthy people across ages (dated by TCRdb to between 2015 and 2017). Libraries were prepared through 5' RACE. TCRdb records Illumina HiSeq 2500 as the sequencer. A second roughly 6 to 11 cycle PCR used a sample-barcoded 5' primer and a J-beta primer mix. TCRdb reran the public reads through fastp at Q25 and MiXCR, keeping productive beta chains. Rows matching on CDR3 protein sequence are summarized as one entry with the most common DNA and genes. This sample lists roughly 1,500,000 distinct CDR3 sequences; about 31% were detected once. Approximately 10% of the sample is held by the ten biggest clonotypes. Input material: blood. These TCRs come from a young woman in good health.

Worth noting for this clonotype: The junction does not match germline at one end; this may be a read error. The CDR3 DNA reads TGCGCCGGCAGCCAAGATGGAGATACGCAGTATTTT. It specifies CAGSQDGDTQYF. This sequence joins TRBV4-1 and TRBJ2-3; D is uncertain. CDR1 and CDR2 from the germline V gene are MGHRA and YSYEKL. This CDR3 is 12 amino acids long.

V gene TRBV20-1 combines with J gene TRBJ1-1; D is ambiguous. Deletions cut 5 bases from V and 6 bases from J, with 16 bases between. The germline gives CDR1 DFQATT, CDR2 SNEGSKA (reference sequence). The CDR3 sequence is 13 residues long. The CDR3 DNA follows: TGCAGTGCTTCCGACACGATAAGGTCTGAAGCTTTCTTT. It is translated as CSASDTIRSEAFF.

Of note for this clonotype: This may be a read error, as it is one base from a much larger clone. V is TRBV20-1 and J is TRBJ2-5; D is ambiguous. V was trimmed by 3 bases and J by 1 base, leaving 3 bases between them. The CDR3 is made up of 11 amino acids. In germline, CDR1 is DFQATT, CDR2 SNEGSKA (reference sequence). The CDR3 DNA reads as TGCAGTGCTAGTCCCCAAGAGACCCAGTACTTC. Protein sequence: CSASPQETQYF.

V gene TRBV4-1 combines with J gene TRBJ2-3, with 7 bases lining up with TRBD2. J gave up 3 bases and V 3 bases, and 12 bases lay outside the gene matches. Germline V CDR1 and CDR2: MGHRA, YSYEKL. This CDR3 has 17 residues. CDR3 in amino acids: CASSQGGWPAQTDTQYF. The CDR3 region has the DNA TGCGCCAGCAGCCAGGGGGGGTGGCCAGCCCAGACAGATACGCAGTATTTT.

The J gene is TRBJ2-3, the V gene TRBV4-1; D remains unclear. The CDR3 extends over 14 amino acids. Trimming removed 4 bases from V and 0 bases from J, with 8 bases in between. From germline, CDR1 is MGHRA and CDR2 YSYEKL. In DNA, the CDR3 is TGCGCCAGCAGCCCAGGATATAGCACAGATACGCAGTATTTT. It encodes CASSPGYSTDTQYF.

The chain carries TRBV5-1 and TRBJ2-7, with TRBD1 as a possible D gene (5 bases). The V end lost 3 bases, the J end lost 6 bases, and 16 bases lay between the germline ends. Germline V lookup: CDR1 SGHRS, CDR2 YFSETQ. The CDR3 contains 14 residues. The CDR3 region is CASSWVGASPEQYF. The CDR3, as DNA: TGCGCCAGCAGCTGGGTAGGGGCTTCCCCCGAGCAGTACTTC.

The chain couples TRBV30 to TRBJ1-2, with 7 bases aligning to TRBD1. The CDR3 runs 12 residues. Germline CDR1 and CDR2: GTSNPN and SVGIG (reference sequence). The V gene end was trimmed by 5 bases and the J gene end by 7 bases; junction bases not matched to a gene: 7. CDR3 sequence: CAWDRAVGGYTF. DNA for the CDR3: TGTGCCTGGGACAGGGCCGTCGGTGGCTACACCTTC.

This clonotype was seen more than once but under ten times. V and J are TRBV20-1 and TRBJ2-5; 7 bases agree with TRBD2. Germline CDR1 is DFQATT and CDR2 is SNEGSKA (reference sequence). J lost 3 bases, V lost 3 bases, and 10 bases had no gene match. The CDR3 has 15 residues. CDR3 in DNA: TGCAGTGCTAGTTGGACTAGGGGAGGCGAAGAGACCCAGTACTTC. It specifies CSASWTRGGEETQYF.

This clonotype was found a few times. The CDR3 region has the DNA TGTGCCAGCAGCGTTCTGGACAGTTATAATGAGCAGTTCTTC. Amino acids: CASSVLDSYNEQFF. This chain joins TRBV9 and TRBJ2-1, with a possible D match to TRBD1 (6 bases). Looked up from germline, CDR1 is SGDLS and CDR2 is YYNGEE. This CDR3 is built from 14 residues. V was cut by 2 bases and J by 7 bases, with 13 bases left in between.

Regarding this clonotype: This may arise from a read error, as a much more abundant clone is one base away. The chain employs TRBV29-1 and TRBJ2-4, with D possibly matching TRBD2 (5 bases). The V and J ends lost 5 bases and 8 bases respectively, with 7 bases between them. This CDR3 contains 10 residues. Germline CDR1 is SQVTM and CDR2 is ANQGSEA. CDR3 bases: TGCAGCGTTTTGCGGGACATTCAGTACTTC. The encoded protein is CSVLRDIQYF.

CDR3 nucleotides: TGTGCCAGCAGCCAAGAAGGGGGGCTGTCTAATGAAAAACTGTTTTTT. Protein product: CASSQEGGLSNEKLFF. The chain uses TRBV4-2 and TRBJ1-4; maybe TRBD1 (6 bases). V lost 0 bases and J 3 bases, leaving 11 bases between the germline ends. Germline assignment: CDR1 LGHNA and CDR2 YNFKEQ. CDR3 size: 16 residues.